These 12 T cell receptor beta chains share one sample of origin, sequenced in a study of blood T cells in healthy people across ages. The use of a sample-barcoded 5' primer and a J-beta primer mix characterized a second PCR of about 7 to 12 cycles. TCRdb itself ran the 5' RACE reads through MiXCR, one entry per CDR3 protein. The repertoire holds 920,000 or so distinct CDR3 sequences, with more than 40% as singletons. Specimen: blood. The receptors shown here come from a woman in her fifties or sixties in good health.

This chain uses TRBV5-1 with TRBJ2-5; a weak D match, TRBD1 (5 bases). CDR3 length: 15 residues. Trimming stripped 0 bases from V and 5 bases from J, with 14 bases between. Germline lookup yields CDR1 SGHRS and CDR2 YFSETQ. CDR3 protein: CASSLAPLGAETQYF. The CDR3 DNA follows: TGCGCCAGCAGCTTGGCCCCTCTAGGGGCGGAGACCCAGTACTTC. Together with reference TRBV5-1 and TRBJ2-5, the CDR3 gives the full variable domain: KAGVTQTPRYLIKTRGQQVTLSCSPISGHRSVSWYQQTPGQGLQFLFEYFSETQRNKGNFPGRFSGRQFSNSRSEMNVSTLELGDSALYLCASSLAPLGAETQYFGPGTRLLVL.

The chain carries TRBV12-3 or TRBV12-4 and TRBJ2-7, with 10 bases that match TRBD2. This CDR3 contains 14 residues. V lost 5 bases to trimming and J lost 5 bases; unmatched junction nucleotides: 6. CDR3 sequence: CASSKAGGPNEQYF. CDR3 nucleotides: TGTGCCAGCAGTAAAGCGGGGGGGCCTAACGAGCAGTACTTC.

V gene TRBV6-1 combines with J gene TRBJ2-7; D call uncertain. The V and J ends lost 8 bases and 2 bases respectively, with 10 bases between them. CDR3 size: 12 residues. CDR1 is MNHNS and CDR2 is SASEGT in the germline V gene. This CDR3 is CASASFTYEQYF. The CDR3 DNA reads as TGTGCCAGCGCCTCCTTTACCTACGAGCAGTACTTC.

A few counts support this clonotype. V is TRBV5-1 and J is TRBJ2-1, with D perhaps assigned TRBD1 or TRBD2 (5 bases each). Germline-derived CDR1 and CDR2 are SGHRS and YFSETQ. The CDR3 is made up of 14 amino acids. Trimming took 5 bases from V and 6 from J, leaving 15 bases between them. This chain's CDR3 is CASRGTSIVNEQFF. The CDR3 coding sequence is TGCGCCAGCAGAGGGACCTCCATTGTCAATGAGCAGTTCTTC.

On this clonotype: A much larger clone lies one base from this, so it may be a read error. The chain has TRBV29-1 and TRBJ2-5; no definite D call. The closer fit of TRBJ2-7 to the DNA end suggests the J call may be wrong. This CDR3 has 11 residues. Germline values: CDR1 SQVTM, CDR2 ANQGSEA. The CDR3 DNA reads as TGCAACGCCCGTGGTAGCTACGAGCAGTACTTC. It is translated as CNARGSYEQYF.

Turning to this clonotype: At one of its ends the junction is not consistent with the germline gene, which may arise from a read error. The chain employs TRBV9 and TRBJ1-2, with 10 bases aligning to TRBD1. Germline V lookup: CDR1 SGDLS, CDR2 YYNGEE. The CDR3 sequence is 17 residues long. In DNA form, the CDR3 reads TGTGCCAGCAGCGGCCGGGACAGGGGAGTCGTGAACTATGGCCACACCTTC. This codes for CASSGRDRGVVNYGHTF.

This clonotype was found many times. The chain carries TRBV5-1 and TRBJ2-5; the D gene is possibly TRBD2 (5 bases). Per the germline V gene, CDR1 is SGHRS and CDR2 is YFSETQ. V was clipped by 4 bases and J by 5 bases, with 15 bases between them. CDR3 length: 14 amino acids. As DNA, the CDR3 is TGCGCCAGCAGCCTAGGACTCGGCGGGGAGACCCAGTACTTC. This codes for CASSLGLGGETQYF.

V is TRBV20-1 and J is TRBJ2-7; 7 bases match TRBD2. J was trimmed by 7 bases and V by 0 bases; bases with no gene match: 12. The germline V gene encodes CDR1 DFQATT and CDR2 SNEGSKA (reference sequence). This CDR3 is 15 amino acids long. The CDR3 region is CSARDLGGSLGEQYF. Written as DNA, the CDR3 is TGCAGTGCTAGAGATCTCGGCGGGAGCCTCGGGGAGCAGTACTTC.

With respect to this clonotype: Compared with germline, one end of the junction differs, possibly owing to a read error. V gene TRBV3-1 combines with J gene TRBJ2-5; unclear D gene. CDR1 is LGHDT, CDR2 YNNKEL, per germline (reference sequence). This CDR3 has 14 amino acids. Here the CDR3 reads CTSTEGPLGLTQYF. The CDR3 nucleotides are TGTACCAGCACCGAAGGGCCCTTGGGCTTGACCCAGTACTTC.

The rearrangement uses TRBV9 and TRBJ2-1; 7 nucleotides agree with TRBD2. The CDR3 loop spans 17 amino acids. The V and J ends lost 0 bases and 0 bases, in that order; junction bases with no gene match: 6. Germline CDR1 reads SGDLS; CDR2 reads YYNGEE. The CDR3 bases are TGTGCCAGCAGCGTAGGAAGGGGCGGGAGCTCCTACAATGAGCAGTTCTTC. Translated, it gives CASSVGRGGSSYNEQFF.

The J gene is TRBJ2-7, the V gene TRBV2; D might be TRBD2 (7 bases). With 7 bases removed from V and 2 bases from J, the gap between germline ends came to 30 bases. The CDR3 is 19 residues long. The V gene's germline CDR1 is SNHLY and CDR2 FYNNEI. This chain's CDR3 is CASNPSGQQRDAIAYEQYF. The CDR3 nucleotides are TGTGCCAGCAACCCATCCGGACAGCAGCGGGATGCGATAGCCTACGAGCAGTACTTC.

The CDR3 DNA sequence: TGTGCCAGCAAGGGGAGGGGGATGGGGACAGGGGAAACCTACGAGCAGTACTTC. Protein: CASKGRGMGTGETYEQYF. V is TRBV6-1 and J is TRBJ2-7; TRBD1 matches at 10 bases. The V and J ends lost 7 bases and 2 bases, in that order; junction bases with no gene match: 17. Germline V gives CDR1 MNHNS, CDR2 SASEGT. The CDR3 is 18 residues long.